The clone carrying this T cell receptor beta chain was detected a few times. Its antigen is unknown. This entry comes from a study of identical twins. Findings and caveats of the study: Cross-sectional statistics underpinned the conclusions; the same donors were not followed.

CDR1 LGHNA and CDR2 YSLEER come from the germline V gene. The CDR3 extends over 19 amino acids. Between the trimmed V and J ends, which lost 3 bases and 1 base, there was a span of 21 bases. TCRdb reanalysed the 5' RACE reads using MiXCR and keeps one entry per CDR3 protein. The table records about 660,000 distinct CDR3 sequences, 8% to 9% of them present only once. These data are also associated with another study on yellow fever vaccine responses in identical twins.

The sequenced material came from PBMCs. The rearrangement links TRBV4-3 to TRBJ2-2; possible D gene TRBD2, 9 bases. This receptor was taken from a woman aged 18-29 years in good health. The CDR3 DNA reads as TGCGCCAGCAGCCAGATCAGGGGGCTAGCGGGAAGGAACACCGGGGAGCTGTTTTTT. Protein sequence: CASSQIRGLAGRNTGELFF.